This is a list of T cell receptor beta chains from one sample in a study of cytomegalovirus exposure and HLA in healthy donors. Only in-frame clones appear in the TCRdb table, and some are missing; sequencing was by immunoSEQ multiplex PCR. The sample lists around 160,000 clones; roughly 80% were seen once. The sequenced sample consisted of PBMCs. The receptor set was obtained from a young man in good health and CMV-seropositive. Each CDR3 is given with its conserved first and last residue. D genes are given only for firm matches. Some rows mark clone size as missing; the rest say once, few, many or name a class of expanded clone.

abundance,v_gene,d_gene,j_gene,CDR3nt,CDR3aa
.,TRBV6-5,TRBD1,TRBJ1-4,TGTGCCAGCAGTAGGACAGGGGGCGGTGAAAAACTGTTTTTT,CASSRTGGGEKLFF
few,TRBV5-4,TRBD2,TRBJ2-7,TGTGCCAGCAGCTTGGGAGGTCGGGCGGGGGGCACCTACGAGCAGTACTTC,CASSLGGRAGGTYEQYF
few,TRBV6-4,TRBD1,TRBJ2-3,TGTGCCAGCGCCCTGGGACAGGGGGCAGATACGCAGTATTTT,CASALGQGADTQYF
.,TRBV7-9,TRBD1,TRBJ1-2,TGTGCCAGCAGCTTTCCCACCGGGACAGGGGGAGTCTATGGCTACACCTTC,CASSFPTGTGGVYGYTF
.,TRBV7-8,.,TRBJ1-4,TGTGCCAGCAGCCCGGCAGGGCACGGTAATGAAAAACTGTTTTTT,CASSPAGHGNEKLFF
.,TRBV2,.,TRBJ2-5,TGTGCCAGCAAGGGGACAAAACAAGAGACCCAGTACTTC,CASKGTKQETQYF
.,TRBV10-2,.,TRBJ1-2,TGCGCCAGCAAAGGCTTGCAGGGAACCAACTATGGCTACACCTTC,CASKGLQGTNYGYTF
.,TRBV28,.,TRBJ1-5,TGTGCCAGCAGTCTACCGACAGTTTATAGCAATCAGCCCCAGCATTTT,CASSLPTVYSNQPQHF
few,TRBV7-9,TRBD1,TRBJ2-7,TGTGCCAGCAGCTCGGGACAGTCCTACGAGCAGTACTTC,CASSSGQSYEQYF
.,TRBV28,TRBD1,TRBJ2-7,TGTGCCAGCAGTTCGTTAGGACAGGGGCTCTACGAGCAGTACTTC,CASSSLGQGLYEQYF
.,TRBV28,TRBD1,TRBJ2-7,TGTGCCAGCAGTATGACAGGGGCGACCGGAGAGCAGTACTTC,CASSMTGATGEQYF
.,TRBV27,TRBD2,TRBJ2-1,TGTGCCAGCAGTTTATCTAGGACTAGCGTATTCAATGAGCAGTTCTTC,CASSLSRTSVFNEQFF
many,TRBV5-4,.,TRBJ1-2,TGTGCCAGCGCCGGAGGGGGGGCATCTAACTATGGCTACACCTTC,CASAGGGASNYGYTF
.,TRBV7-8,.,TRBJ2-7,TGTGCCAGCAGCTTAGGGCCCGGACAGCCCGGAGACGAGCAGTACTTC,CASSLGPGQPGDEQYF
.,TRBV19,TRBD2,TRBJ2-1,TGTGCCAGTAGTACCCCACTAGCGGGAGCTGAAAAGCAGTTCTTC,CASSTPLAGAEKQFF
once,TRBV5-1,.,TRBJ2-5,TGCGCCAGCAGCTCCGGGTTAGGTCGAGGGCTAGAGACCCAGTACTTC,CASSSGLGRGLETQYF
.,TRBV5-1,.,TRBJ2-7,TGCGCCAGCAGCTTGGGCCAGGACTCCTACGAGCAGTACTTC,CASSLGQDSYEQYF
.,TRBV28,.,TRBJ1-1,TGTGCCAGTACGCCTCCCCGGGTGAACACTGAAGCTTTCTTT,CASTPPRVNTEAFF
.,TRBV9,TRBD2,TRBJ2-7,TGTGCCAGCAGCCTCGCGGGGGGCGAGGTAAACGAGCAGTACTTC,CASSLAGGEVNEQYF
.,TRBV5-1,TRBD2,TRBJ2-2,TGCGCCAGCAGCTTAGGACTAGCCTCGGGGGAGCTGTTTTTT,CASSLGLASGELFF
.,TRBV9,TRBD2,TRBJ2-1,TGTGCCAGCAGCCCGCCGGGACTAGCGGGAGGCAGGGATGAGCAGTTCTTC,CASSPPGLAGGRDEQFF
.,TRBV4-3,TRBD1,TRBJ2-7,TGCGCCAGCAGCCTGGACAGGGGGGCGCACTACGAGCAGTACTTC,CASSLDRGAHYEQYF
.,TRBV29-1,.,TRBJ2-7,TGCAGCGTTCAAAGGGGTTCCTACGAGCAGTACTTC,CSVQRGSYEQYF
.,TRBV6-5,.,TRBJ2-2,TGTGCCAGCAGTCGCGGGACGGGAGATTCCGGGGAGCTGTTTTTT,CASSRGTGDSGELFF
.,TRBV6-5,.,TRBJ2-7,TGTGCCAGCAGTTATATGGGGGCTAGGGACGAGCAGTACTTC,CASSYMGARDEQYF
.,TRBV7-9,.,TRBJ2-1,TGTGCCAGCAGCTTAGGTGGGGGGGCCACCAATGAGCAGTTCTTC,CASSLGGGATNEQFF
.,TRBV27,.,TRBJ1-1,TGTGCCAGCAGTTCCGGGGTTGAAGCTTTCTTT,CASSSGVEAFF
.,TRBV9,TRBD1,TRBJ1-6,TGTGCCAGCAGCGATGGGACAGGGGGTCGGTATAATTCACCCCTCCACTTT,CASSDGTGGRYNSPLHF
few,TRBV9,TRBD2,TRBJ2-7,TGTGCCAGCAGCGTCGGACTTCAAGGACTAGCGGGAGTTAGCGAGCAGTACTTC,CASSVGLQGLAGVSEQYF